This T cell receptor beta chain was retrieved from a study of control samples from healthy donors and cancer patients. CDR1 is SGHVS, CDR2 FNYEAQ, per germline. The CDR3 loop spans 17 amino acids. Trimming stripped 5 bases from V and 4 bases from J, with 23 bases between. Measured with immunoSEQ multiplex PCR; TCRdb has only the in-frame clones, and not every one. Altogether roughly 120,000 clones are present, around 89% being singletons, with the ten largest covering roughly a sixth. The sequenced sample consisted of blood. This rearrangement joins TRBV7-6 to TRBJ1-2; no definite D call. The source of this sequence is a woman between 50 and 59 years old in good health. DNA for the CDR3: TGTGCCAGCAGCCAAGGGAACGGATTGGACTACTCCTATGGCTACACCTTC. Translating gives CASSQGNGLDYSYGYTF.